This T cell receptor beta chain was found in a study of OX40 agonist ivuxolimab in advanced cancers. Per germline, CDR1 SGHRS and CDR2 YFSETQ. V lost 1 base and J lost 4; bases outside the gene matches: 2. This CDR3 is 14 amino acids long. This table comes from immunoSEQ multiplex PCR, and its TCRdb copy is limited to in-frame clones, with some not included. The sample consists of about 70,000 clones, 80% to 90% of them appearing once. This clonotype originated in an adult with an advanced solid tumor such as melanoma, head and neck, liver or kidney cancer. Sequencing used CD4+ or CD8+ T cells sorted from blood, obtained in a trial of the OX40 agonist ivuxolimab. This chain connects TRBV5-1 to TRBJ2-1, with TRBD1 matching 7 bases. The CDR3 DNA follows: TGCGCCAGCAGCTTGACAGGGGAATACAATGAGCAGTTCTTC. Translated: CASSLTGEYNEQFF.